This TCR beta chain was identified in a study of control samples from healthy donors and cancer patients. This clone was observed once. This table comes from immunoSEQ multiplex PCR, and its TCRdb copy is limited to in-frame clones, with some not included. The sample contains 95,000 to 100,000 clones, roughly four fifths of which appear only once. CDR3 size: 12 residues. Germline V CDR1 and CDR2: SNHLY, FYNNEI. The V end was cut by 3 bases, the J end by 5 bases, with 5 bases between. This TCR derives from a man aged 55-75 years in good health. The genes are TRBV2 and TRBJ2-4; D remains ambiguous. The sequencing sample was made of blood. In DNA form, the CDR3 reads TGTGCCAGCAGTGACGACCAAAACATTCAGTACTTC. This codes for CASSDDQNIQYF.